This TCR beta chain derives from a study of shared clonotypes between healthy human individuals (dated by TCRdb to the early 2020s). Background for the entire study: A couple of women and a few men aged 18 to 49 years were included in the cohort. To increase sequencing depth and limit assay-specific biases, TCR repertoire library preparation and sequencing were carried out by different laboratories using diverse techniques. Each donor's leukapheresis produced roughly between roughly 0.9 and 8.9 billion PBMCs. Blood TCR repertoires of four to six healthy adults were deeply sequenced to estimate repertoire size and the extent of clonotype sharing between individuals.

Using the deep immunoSEQ assay, TCR CDR3 regions were amplified from genomic DNA by multiplex PCR. Extracted genomic DNA from each cell subset was distributed evenly across all wells of several immunoSEQ 96-well plates, and each plate was treated as a replicate. For unsorted PBMC, around 330 ng genomic DNA, equal to approximately 30,000 T cell genomes, was loaded into each replicate PCR. Ten immunoSEQ deep assay plates were used to sequence the unsorted PBMC genomic DNA. Purified libraries were measured with a Qubit 3.0 fluorometer, size-checked on a Bioanalyzer 2100, and measured again with the KAPA Library Quantification kit. Each immunoSEQ 96-well plate was sequenced on its own single-read 150-cycle Illumina NextSeq 550 flow cell. In the paper's pipeline: Because only junctional sequences without quality scores were contained in the immunoSEQ output, filtering matching that applied to full-length reads could not be performed. To assign V/J genes and CDR3, sequences were annotated against IMGT germline references using PyIR, a Python wrapper for IgBLAST v1.9. Any read was removed if the V/J assignment was weak (E-value above 1e-6), the CDR3 was missing, or the read contained stop codons, out-of-frame junctions, or ambiguous translated residues. V3J clonotypes were defined by identical inferred V gene, J gene, and CDR3 amino acid sequence. The percentage overlap between two repertoires was calculated by dividing the number of shared unique clonotypes by the size of the smaller repertoire. Richness of each repertoire was evaluated using RTK rarefaction, the Chao1 estimator, and Recon v2.1 estimates of unobserved clonotypes. Not all clones reach the TCRdb copy of this immuneACCESS table, which keeps in-frame sequences only. Checked studies attribute under half of the gap to unresolved V genes and leave the rest unexplained. V, J and clone size reflect that table, while D and trimming were determined from the DNA. This sample comprises some 530,000 clones, 70% to 85% of them detected only once. Around 13% of the sample belongs to the ten largest clones.

From the cysteine up to the phenylalanine, the CDR3 has a length of 18 residues. CDR3 DNA is the only sequence kept; it has 54 bases, read in frame from the first base. Sequences ENHRY (CDR1) and SYGVKD (CDR2) are obtained from the germline V gene. V is cut back by 0 bases and J by 2 bases, with 10 bases in the junction unmatched. What the study reported, not specific to this receptor: Sampling was limited to blood, and TCR repertoires in tissue likely differ from TCR repertoires in blood. Based on pairwise subsampling, the degree of clonotype sharing among donors was expected to be affected by sequencing depth. The small number of donors limited the genetic and exposure-history diversity represented.

The donors were healthy, HIV-negative adults with no recently reported acute infections or vaccinations. All donors were Caucasian adults living in Nashville, Tennessee, USA. For unsorted samples, about 87 million PBMCs were counted, and genomic DNA was extracted using the QIAamp DNA Blood Mini kit. After blood collection by leukapheresis, PBMCs were isolated using Ficoll-Histopaque density gradient centrifugation and then cryopreserved in the vapor phase of liquid nitrogen. To note about this clone: This receptor's antigen is unknown. No base qualities exist here, and no much larger clone lies one base off it.

The sequence was obtained from a woman in her forties in good health. Some clones in this sample may be carry-over from other donors' samples. Recombination linked TRBV10-3 to TRBJ2-3; 8 bases in between match TRBD2. Input material: PBMCs. The CDR3 loop reads CAISESGREVSNTDTQYF. In nucleotide form, the sequence is TGTGCCATCAGTGAGTCCGGGCGGGAGGTATCCAACACAGATACGCAGTATTTT.